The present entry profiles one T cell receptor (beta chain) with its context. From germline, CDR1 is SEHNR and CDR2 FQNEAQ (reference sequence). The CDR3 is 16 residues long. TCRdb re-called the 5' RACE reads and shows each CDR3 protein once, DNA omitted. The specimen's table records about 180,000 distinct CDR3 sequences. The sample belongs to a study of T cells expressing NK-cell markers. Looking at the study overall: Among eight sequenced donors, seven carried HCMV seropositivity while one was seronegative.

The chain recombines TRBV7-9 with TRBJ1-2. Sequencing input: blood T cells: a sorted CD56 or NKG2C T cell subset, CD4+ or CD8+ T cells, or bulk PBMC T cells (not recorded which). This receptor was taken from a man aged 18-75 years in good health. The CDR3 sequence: CASSFPMEGFNYGYTF.